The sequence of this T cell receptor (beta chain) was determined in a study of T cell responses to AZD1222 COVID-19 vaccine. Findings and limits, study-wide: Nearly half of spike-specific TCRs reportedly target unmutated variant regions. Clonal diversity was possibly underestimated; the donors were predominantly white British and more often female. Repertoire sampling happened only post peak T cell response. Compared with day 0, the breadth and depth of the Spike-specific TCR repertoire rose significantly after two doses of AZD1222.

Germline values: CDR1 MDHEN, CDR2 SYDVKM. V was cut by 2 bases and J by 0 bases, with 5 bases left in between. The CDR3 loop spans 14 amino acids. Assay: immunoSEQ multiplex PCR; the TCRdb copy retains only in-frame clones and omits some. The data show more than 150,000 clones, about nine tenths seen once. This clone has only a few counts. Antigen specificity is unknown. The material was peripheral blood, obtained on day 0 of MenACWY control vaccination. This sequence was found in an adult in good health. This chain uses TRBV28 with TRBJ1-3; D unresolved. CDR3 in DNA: TGTGCCAGCAGTTTAAGCGTCTCTGGAAACACCATATATTTT. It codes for CASSLSVSGNTIYF.